This T cell receptor beta chain was observed in a study of blood T cell repertoires in COVID-19. The CDR3 totals 14 residues. With 2 bases clipped from V and 6 bases from J, the junction kept 3 bases outside the gene matches. Germline lookup yields CDR1 KGHDR and CDR2 SFDVKD. Per the authors' pipeline: Cell counts per sample came from amplifying reference gene primers. Using immunoSEQ multiplex PCR, the repertoire was profiled, and TCRdb retains in-frame clones only, with some absent. The DNA gave D and trimming, while V, J and clone size come from that table. The sample holds 250,000 to 300,000 clones, more than 65% seen once. Individuals aged roughly 18 to 95 years were recruited from roughly 22 US areas. This clone was seen many times.

The genes are TRBV24-1 and TRBJ2-7; 10 positions match TRBD1. The source is a man between 45 and 60 years old who had recovered from COVID-19. What was sequenced was PBMCs or T cells enriched from blood (not recorded which). The CDR3 loop is CATSDWGQGTEQYF. In nucleotides, the CDR3 is TGTGCCACCAGTGATTGGGGACAGGGGACCGAGCAGTACTTC.